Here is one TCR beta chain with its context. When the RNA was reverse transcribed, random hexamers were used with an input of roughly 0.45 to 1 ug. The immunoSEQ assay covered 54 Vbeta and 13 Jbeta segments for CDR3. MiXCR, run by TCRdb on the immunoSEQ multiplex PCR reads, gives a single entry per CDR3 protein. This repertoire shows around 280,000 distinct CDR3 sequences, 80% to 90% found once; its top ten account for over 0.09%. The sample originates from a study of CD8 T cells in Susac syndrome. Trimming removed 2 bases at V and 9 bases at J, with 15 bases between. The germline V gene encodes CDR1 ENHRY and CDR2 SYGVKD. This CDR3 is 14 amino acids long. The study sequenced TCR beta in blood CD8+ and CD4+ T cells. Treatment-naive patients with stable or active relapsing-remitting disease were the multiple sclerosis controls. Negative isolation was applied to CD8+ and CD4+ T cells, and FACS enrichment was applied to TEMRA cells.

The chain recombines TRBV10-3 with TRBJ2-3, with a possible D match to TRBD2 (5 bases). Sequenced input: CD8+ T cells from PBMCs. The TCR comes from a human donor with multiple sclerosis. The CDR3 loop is CAISEEGGRGTQYF. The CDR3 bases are TGTGCCATCAGTGAGGAAGGTGGGAGAGGAACGCAGTATTTT.